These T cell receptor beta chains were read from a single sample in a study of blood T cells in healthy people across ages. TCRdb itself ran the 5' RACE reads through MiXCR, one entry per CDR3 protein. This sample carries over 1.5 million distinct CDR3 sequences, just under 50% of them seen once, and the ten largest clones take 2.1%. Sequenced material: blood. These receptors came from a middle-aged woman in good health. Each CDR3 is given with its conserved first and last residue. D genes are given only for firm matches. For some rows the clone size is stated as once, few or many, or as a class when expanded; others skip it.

DNA: TGTGCCAGCAGGGACGGTCTAGCATACCATACGCAGTATTTT
CDR3: CASRDGLAYHTQYF
size: few
V: TRBV28
J: TRBJ2-3
D: NA

DNA: TGCGCCAGCGCCGAAACCGGGACAGGAGATGAAAAACTGTTTTTT
CDR3: CASAETGTGDEKLFF
size: NA
V: TRBV5-1
J: TRBJ1-4
D: TRBD1

DNA: TGTGCCAGCAGCTTCGCTAGGGGAAGGCACGAGCAGTACTTC
CDR3: CASSFARGRHEQYF
size: NA
V: TRBV27
J: TRBJ2-7
D: NA

DNA: TGTGCCAGCAGCGTAGGACAGGTCCGAGAGGCCCAGTACTTC
CDR3: CASSVGQVREAQYF
size: NA
V: TRBV11-2
J: TRBJ2-5
D: TRBD1

DNA: TGCAGTGCTAGTCCAATCGGAGGGAGCGAGCAGTACTTC
CDR3: CSASPIGGSEQYF
size: NA
V: TRBV20-1
J: TRBJ2-7
D: NA

DNA: TGCAGTGCTAGTAGAGGGAGTGAGCAGTTCTTC
CDR3: CSASRGSEQFF
size: NA
V: TRBV20-1
J: TRBJ2-1
D: NA

DNA: TGTGCCAGCCAACACTTGCGGGGGGGGCAAGAGACCCAGTACTTC
CDR3: CASQHLRGGQETQYF
size: NA
V: TRBV27
J: TRBJ2-5
D: TRBD2

DNA: TGCGCCAGCAGCTTGGACAGTCGACCGAACACTGAAGCTTTCTTT
CDR3: CASSLDSRPNTEAFF
size: NA
V: TRBV5-1
J: TRBJ1-1
D: NA

DNA: TGTGCCAGCAGTTCGTTTAGGCGGGGGGGCTTTGACGAGCAGTACTTC
CDR3: CASSSFRRGGFDEQYF
size: few
V: TRBV28
J: TRBJ2-7
D: TRBD2

DNA: TGTGCCAGCAGCTTAGTTATACAGTCTGGGGCCAACGTCCCGACTTTC
CDR3: CASSLVIQSGANVPTF
size: NA
V: TRBV7-2
J: TRBJ2-6
D: NA

DNA: TGTGCCAGCAGCCGCGACCCGATTAGCACAGATACGCAGTATTTT
CDR3: CASSRDPISTDTQYF
size: few
V: TRBV7-2
J: TRBJ2-3
D: NA

DNA: TGCAGTGCTAGAAGAACCGGGACAGGGGGCGCCGGCTACACCTTC
CDR3: CSARRTGTGGAGYTF
size: NA
V: TRBV20-1
J: TRBJ1-2
D: TRBD1

DNA: TGCGCCAGCAGCCAAAGACGGGACGGGACGAGCTCCTATAATTCACCCCTCCACTTT
CDR3: CASSQRRDGTSSYNSPLHF
size: NA
V: TRBV5-1
J: TRBJ1-6
D: NA

DNA: TGCAGTGCTAAGCGGGGGGTAGCAGATACGCAGTATTTT
CDR3: CSAKRGVADTQYF
size: few
V: TRBV20-1
J: TRBJ2-3
D: TRBD2

DNA: TGTGCCAGTAGAACTAGCGGGGGGGTTTACAATGAGCAGTACTTC
CDR3: CASRTSGGVYNEQYF
size: NA
V: TRBV19
J: TRBJ2-7
D: TRBD2

DNA: TGTGCCAGCAAGCACCGGGACAGTCCCTATGGCTACACCTTC
CDR3: CASKHRDSPYGYTF
size: NA
V: TRBV21-1
J: TRBJ1-2
D: NA

DNA: TGTGCCAGCAGCTTAGGGATGGGCTACGAGCAGTACTTC
CDR3: CASSLGMGYEQYF
size: many
V: TRBV13
J: TRBJ2-7
D: NA

DNA: TGTGCCAGCATTATGACAGATTCTAACTATGGCTACACCTTC
CDR3: CASIMTDSNYGYTF
size: NA
V: TRBV21-1
J: TRBJ1-2
D: NA

DNA: TGTGCCAGCAGTGTACACGGGACAAACAATGAGCAGTTCTTC
CDR3: CASSVHGTNNEQFF
size: few
V: TRBV12-3/TRBV12-4
J: TRBJ2-1
D: NA

DNA: TGTGCCAGCAGCGCGAGGGGCAGAAGGAGCTCCTACAATGAGCAGTTCTTC
CDR3: CASSARGRRSSYNEQFF
size: NA
V: TRBV9
J: TRBJ2-1
D: NA

DNA: TGTGCCAGCAACCAAGATTACAACGCAGGGCGTAACACTGAAGCTTTCTTT
CDR3: CASNQDYNAGRNTEAFF
size: NA
V: TRBV14
J: TRBJ1-1
D: NA

DNA: TGTGCCATCAGTCGTAGCGGGGAAGGGAATGAGCAGTTCTTC
CDR3: CAISRSGEGNEQFF
size: few
V: TRBV10-3
J: TRBJ2-1
D: TRBD2

DNA: TGTGCCAGCAGTTACCCTACCGCCGGGGTACCTAACTATGGCTACACCTTC
CDR3: CASSYPTAGVPNYGYTF
size: NA
V: TRBV6-2/TRBV6-3
J: TRBJ1-2
D: NA

DNA: TGTGCCAGCACCCCCGGGCGCGGGGGAATAAATGAGCAGTTCTTC
CDR3: CASTPGRGGINEQFF
size: NA
V: TRBV27
J: TRBJ2-1
D: TRBD2

DNA: TGTGCCAGCGGCGTCCGGGGGAGGGGGTACAATGAGCAGTTCTTC
CDR3: CASGVRGRGYNEQFF
size: NA
V: TRBV28
J: TRBJ2-1
D: NA

DNA: TGTGCCAGCATCCTCGGGAGGGTGAACACTGAAGCTTTCTTT
CDR3: CASILGRVNTEAFF
size: NA
V: TRBV28
J: TRBJ1-1
D: NA

DNA: TGCGCCAGCAGTCCATCCCCACTTCCTACAGGGGGCGGAAGGAACACTGAAGCTTTCTTT
CDR3: CASSPSPLPTGGGRNTEAFF
size: NA
V: TRBV4-3
J: TRBJ1-1
D: TRBD1

DNA: TGTGCCAGCAGTCCAAGCCGAACGGGCAACTATGGCTACACCTTC
CDR3: CASSPSRTGNYGYTF
size: NA
V: TRBV12-3/TRBV12-4
J: TRBJ1-2
D: NA

DNA: TGTGCCACCAGTGATCTAACAGCCGGGGGAGAGACCCAGTACTTC
CDR3: CATSDLTAGGETQYF
size: NA
V: TRBV24-1
J: TRBJ2-5
D: NA

DNA: TGTGCCAACAGATCCCTTCCTAGCGGGGGTTACAATGAGCAGTTCTTC
CDR3: CANRSLPSGGYNEQFF
size: NA
V: TRBV28
J: TRBJ2-1
D: TRBD2

DNA: TGTGCCAGCAGGGTGCGTGGCGGGGGGGCGAATGAGCAGTTCTTC
CDR3: CASRVRGGGANEQFF
size: few
V: TRBV6-2/TRBV6-3
J: TRBJ2-1
D: TRBD2

DNA: TGTGCCAGCAGTAACCATGAGGCGGGGGCCAACGTCCTGACTTTC
CDR3: CASSNHEAGANVLTF
size: NA
V: TRBV6-5
J: TRBJ2-6
D: NA